These 30 T cell receptor beta chains originate from one sample sequenced in a study of blood T cells in healthy people across ages. PCR was performed a second time for roughly 7 to 12 cycles using a sample-barcoded 5' primer and a J-beta primer mix. TCRdb independently ran MiXCR on the 5' RACE reads; one entry per CDR3 protein. The sample lists around 800,000 distinct CDR3 sequences, around 42% occurring once. The sequencing input was blood. These receptors all come from a man aged 55 to 70 in good health.

This clonotype was seen more than once but under ten times. The DNA of the CDR3 is TGTGCCAGCAGCTTAGCCGGGACAGGGGGAGCCCAAGATACGCAGTATTTT. Its protein product is CASSLAGTGGAQDTQYF. The J gene is TRBJ2-3, the V gene TRBV11-2; 11 bases map to TRBD1. Germline V gene lookup returns CDR1 SGHAT and CDR2 FQNNGV. CDR3 size: 17 residues. With 1 base clipped from V and 5 bases from J, the junction kept 8 bases outside the gene matches.

The rearrangement joins TRBV29-1 to TRBJ2-3; maybe TRBD1 (6 bases). Trimming pared 6 bases from V and 4 bases from J, leaving 17 bases between. Germline CDR1 reads SQVTM; CDR2 reads ANQGSEA. The CDR3 has 14 residues. The DNA for the CDR3 is TGCAGCGTGCGAGAAGGAACAGGGTCAGATACGCAGTATTTT. Residues: CSVREGTGSDTQYF.

The genes are TRBV9 and TRBJ2-1; either TRBD1 or TRBD2 may supply D (6 bases each). The J call may be wrong; the DNA end is better matched by TRBJ2-7. The germline V gene has CDR1 SGDLS and CDR2 YYNGEE. This CDR3 has 15 amino acids. The CDR3 nucleotides read TGTGCCAGCAGCGTAGCGGGGGCTCCCTACAATGAGCAGTACTTC. Encoded protein: CASSVAGAPYNEQYF.

This clonotype was detected a few times. J is TRBJ2-4 and V is TRBV28; D might be TRBD1 or TRBD2, each matching 7 bases. Germline V lookup: CDR1 MDHEN, CDR2 SYDVKM. Deletions cut 10 bases from V and 13 bases from J, with 20 bases between. This CDR3 is 12 amino acids long. The CDR3: CAIAQGGREQYF. The DNA of the CDR3 is TGTGCCATAGCGCAGGGGGGGAGGGAGCAGTACTTC.

This clonotype was recorded a few times. V gene TRBV5-6 combines with J gene TRBJ2-1; D possibly matches TRBD1 or TRBD2 (5 bases each). This CDR3 is built from 15 residues. Trimming stripped 4 bases from V and 8 bases from J, with 19 bases between. Per germline, CDR1 SGHDT and CDR2 YYEEEE. CDR3 DNA sequence: TGTGCCAGCAGCCCCCTCGGGACCCAGGCGGATGAGCAGTTCTTC. It translates to CASSPLGTQADEQFF.

This clonotype was observed a handful of times. The chain combines TRBV11-2 with TRBJ1-2, with D perhaps matching TRBD1 (6 bases). CDR3 size: 15 residues. CDR1 and CDR2 (germline): SGHAT, FQNNGV. V lost 5 bases to trimming and J lost 3 bases, with 16 bases between them. CDR3 residues: CASSADFGQHYGYTF. The CDR3, as DNA: TGTGCCAGCAGCGCAGATTTCGGACAGCACTATGGCTACACCTTC.

The V and J genes are TRBV5-1 and TRBJ2-5, with D unresolved. V lost 4 bases, J lost 5 bases, and 18 bases lay in between. Germline V CDR1 and CDR2: SGHRS, YFSETQ. The CDR3 has 15 residues. CDR3 sequence: CASSIDALSAETQYF. DNA for the CDR3: TGCGCCAGCAGCATAGACGCCCTGAGTGCGGAGACCCAGTACTTC.

This chain joins TRBV27 and TRBJ1-4, with 9 bases that match TRBD1. This CDR3 region has 17 residues. With 3 bases clipped from V and 7 bases from J, the junction kept 12 bases outside the gene matches. Germline assignment: CDR1 MNHEY and CDR2 SMNVEV (reference sequence). This chain's CDR3 is CASSLLVPGQGGEKLFF. CDR3 in DNA: TGTGCCAGCAGTTTGCTTGTCCCGGGACAGGGCGGTGAAAAACTGTTTTTT.

The gene calls are TRBV18 and TRBJ2-7; a weak D match, TRBD2 (5 bases). The germline V gene has CDR1 KGHSH and CDR2 LQKENI. This CDR3 spans 13 amino acids. The ends were cut back, 2 bases at V and 4 bases at J, with 9 bases in the middle. In nucleotides, the CDR3 is TGTGCCAGCTCACCATACCCGGGATACGAGCAGTACTTC. Encoded protein: CASSPYPGYEQYF.

This clonotype has a handful of counts. V and J are TRBV7-2 and TRBJ2-5, with a weak D call TRBD2 (5 bases). The germline V gene has CDR1 SGHTA and CDR2 FQGNSA. The ends were cut back, 8 bases at V and 11 bases at J, with 27 bases in the middle. The CDR3 contains 15 residues. In DNA form, the CDR3 reads TGTGCCAGCGACTTAGGAGGCTCCGCCGCGGTGGAGCAGTACTTC. It is translated as CASDLGGSAAVEQYF.

The rearrangement links TRBV11-3 to TRBJ1-2, with D hard to call. The V end was cut by 4 bases, the J end by 6 bases, with 12 bases between. CDR3 length: 13 residues. The V gene's germline CDR1 is SGHNT and CDR2 YENEEA. CDR3 in amino acids: CASSSAGENGYTF. CDR3 in DNA: TGTGCCAGCAGCTCAGCAGGAGAGAATGGCTACACCTTC.

This clonotype came up a few times. The V gene is TRBV15, the J gene TRBJ1-1; no definite D call. CDR1 LNHNV and CDR2 YYDKDF come from the germline V gene (reference sequence). CDR3 length: 15 residues. Trimming took off 0 bases at V and 0 bases at J, with 8 bases between the two ends. This CDR3 reads CATSREGGVNTEAFF. The CDR3 DNA reads TGTGCCACCAGCAGAGAAGGCGGGGTGAACACTGAAGCTTTCTTT.

In its sample, this clonotype was seen once. The chain employs TRBV24-1 and TRBJ2-4; D remains unclear. The J call is doubtful: the DNA matches TRBJ2-5 better. Germline V gene sequence: CDR1 KGHDR, CDR2 SFDVKD. This CDR3 comprises 12 residues. The CDR3 DNA reads TGTGCCACCAGTGATTTCTCCGAGACCCAGTACTTC. The encoded protein is CATSDFSETQYF.

This clonotype was recorded at least ten times. A much larger clone differs by one base, so this may be a read error. The V and J genes are TRBV6-5 and TRBJ2-7, with D perhaps TRBD2 (5 bases). This CDR3 is 13 amino acids long. CDR1 is MNHEY, CDR2 SVGAGI, per germline. V was pared by 0 bases and J by 7 bases, with 10 bases between. The CDR3 DNA reads as TGTGCCAGCAGTTACTCTGGAGCGGATGAGCAGTACTTC. As protein: CASSYSGADEQYF.

The V and J genes are TRBV7-9 and TRBJ2-1; TRBD1 aligns across 8 bases. Germline V gene lookup returns CDR1 SEHNR and CDR2 FQNEAQ (reference sequence). There are 15 residues in the CDR3. The V and J ends lost 2 bases and 8 bases, in that order; junction bases with no gene match: 8. Here the CDR3 reads CASSLFGTGGDEQFF. The CDR3 region has the DNA TGTGCCAGCAGCTTATTTGGGACAGGAGGCGATGAGCAGTTCTTC. Together with reference TRBV7-9 and TRBJ2-1, the CDR3 gives the full variable domain: DTGVSQNPRHKITKRGQNVTFRCDPISEHNRLYWYRQTLGQGPEFLTYFQNEAQLEKSRLLSDRFSAERPKGSFSTLEIQRTEQGDSAMYLCASSLFGTGGDEQFFGPGTRLTVL.

This clonotype was counted between two and nine times. The V call is TRBV15, the J call TRBJ2-7; TRBD1 matches at 9 bases. CDR1 is LNHNV, CDR2 YYDKDF, per germline (reference sequence). The CDR3 length is 15 residues. Trimming took 8 bases from V and 7 from J; bases not matched to a gene: 15. The CDR3 region has the DNA TGTGCCACCCCAAGGGCCAGGGACAGGGTCTATGAGCAGTACTTC. This encodes CATPRARDRVYEQYF. The full variable domain, its missing parts supplied by reference TRBV15 and TRBJ2-7, is DAMVIQNPRYQVTQFGKPVTLSCSQTLNHNVMYWYQQKSSQAPKLLFHYYDKDFNNEADTPDNFQSRRPNTSFCFLDIRSPGLGDTAMYLCATPRARDRVYEQYFGPGTRLTVT.

The rearrangement links TRBV24-1 to TRBJ1-2, with D possibly matching TRBD1 (5 bases). Germline V gene lookup returns CDR1 KGHDR and CDR2 SFDVKD. The ends were cut back, 4 bases at V and 5 bases at J, with 19 bases in the middle. The CDR3 length is 16 residues. CDR3 in amino acids: CATSEKTGTEGYGYTF. The CDR3 DNA reads as TGTGCCACCAGTGAAAAAACCGGGACCGAGGGATATGGCTACACCTTC.

This clonotype was seen a few times. The genes are TRBV5-1 and TRBJ1-1, with TRBD1 as a possible D gene (5 bases). Germline lookup yields CDR1 SGHRS and CDR2 YFSETQ. Trimming shortened V by 0 bases and J by 3 bases, and 9 bases separated the two germline ends. The CDR3 has 14 amino acids. DNA for the CDR3: TGCGCCAGCAGCTTGGCATCAGGGTACACTGAAGCTTTCTTT. Encoded protein: CASSLASGYTEAFF.

This clonotype has only one observation. An end of the junction differs from the germline gene, which may be a read error. The chain carries TRBV7-8 and TRBJ1-2; 8 bases line up with TRBD1. Germline lookup yields CDR1 SGHVS and CDR2 FQNEAQ. This CDR3 is 15 amino acids long. This CDR3 is CASSPQGATNSGYTF. In DNA, the CDR3 is TGTGCCAGCAGCCCCCAGGGGGCCACTAACTCTGGCTACACCTTC. The whole variable domain, remainder taken from reference TRBV7-8 and TRBJ1-2, is GAGVSQSPRYKVAKRGQDVALRCDPISGHVSLFWYQQALGQGPEFLTYFQNEAQLDKSGLPSDRFFAERPEGSVSTLKIQRTQQEDSAVYLCASSPQGATNSGYTFGSGTRLTVV.

The chain links TRBV7-2 to TRBJ2-1; 8 bases map to TRBD2. This CDR3 comprises 16 residues. The V gene end was trimmed by 7 bases and the J gene end by 8 bases; junction bases not matched to a gene: 16. From germline, CDR1 is SGHTA and CDR2 FQGNSA. This CDR3 reads CASIPRGWRGADEQFF. The DNA for the CDR3 is TGTGCCAGCATCCCCAGGGGTTGGCGGGGGGCGGATGAGCAGTTCTTC.

The V call is TRBV5-8, the J call TRBJ1-4; D might be TRBD1 (6 bases). The CDR3 runs 15 residues. V was cut by 2 bases and J by 5 bases, with 13 bases left in between. Germline V gene sequence: CDR1 SGHTS, CDR2 YDEGEE. CDR3 residues: CASSLAGTPNEKLFF. The CDR3 coding sequence is TGTGCCAGCAGCTTAGCCGGGACACCGAATGAAAAACTGTTTTTT.

This chain uses TRBV20-1 with TRBJ2-7; the D gene is possibly TRBD1 (6 bases). The CDR3 sequence is 13 residues long. Per the germline V gene, CDR1 is DFQATT and CDR2 is SNEGSKA (reference sequence). The V end was cut by 6 bases, the J end by 3 bases, with 15 bases between. CDR3 nucleotide sequence: TGCAGTGCCGCCAGACAGGACCGCTACGAGCAGTACTTC. Protein product: CSAARQDRYEQYF.

The chain links TRBV29-1 to TRBJ2-5; D might be TRBD2 (6 bases). The CDR3 extends over 17 amino acids. Between the trimmed V and J ends, which lost 0 bases and 4 bases, there was a span of 21 bases. The germline CDR1 and CDR2 sequences are SQVTM and ANQGSEA. CDR3 in amino acids: CSVEDSAFGTLSETQYF. The CDR3 coding sequence is TGCAGCGTTGAAGACTCGGCATTTGGGACTCTCTCAGAGACCCAGTACTTC.

The chain carries TRBV29-1 and TRBJ2-2; possible D gene TRBD2, 6 bases. The CDR3 sequence is 13 residues long. V was trimmed by 6 bases and J by 7 bases, leaving 15 bases between them. Germline lookup yields CDR1 SQVTM and CDR2 ANQGSEA. The CDR3: CSVGLSMFGELFF. The CDR3 DNA follows: TGCAGCGTGGGACTCTCCATGTTCGGGGAGCTGTTTTTT.

The genes are TRBV7-9 and TRBJ1-4; the D gene is possibly TRBD1 (6 bases). In germline, CDR1 is SEHNR, CDR2 FQNEAQ (reference sequence). The V end lost 1 base, the J end lost 0 bases, and 9 bases lay between the germline ends. This CDR3 is built from 16 residues. The CDR3 is CASSLDRVTTNEKLFF. CDR3 coding DNA: TGTGCCAGCAGCTTAGACAGGGTAACAACTAATGAAAAACTGTTTTTT.

In its sample, this clonotype was seen many times. One junction end does not reproduce the germline sequence, and a read error may be involved. The V gene is TRBV5-1, the J gene TRBJ2-5, with a possible D match to TRBD1 (6 bases). The CDR3 length is 14 residues. Germline V gives CDR1 SGHRS, CDR2 YFSETQ. The CDR3 sequence: CASSLVPGEETQYF. In DNA, the CDR3 is TGTGCCAGCAGCTTGGTTCCAGGGGAAGAGACCCAGTACTTC.

This clonotype was counted a few times. The chain links TRBV20-1 to TRBJ2-3, with TRBD2 matching over 10 bases. The V segment lost 6 bases and the J segment 0 bases; nucleotides outside the gene matches: 6. This CDR3 contains 15 residues. The germline CDR1 and CDR2 sequences are DFQATT and SNEGSKA (reference sequence). The CDR3 region is CSALQRGGSTDTQYF. In nucleotides, the CDR3 is TGCAGTGCCTTGCAGCGGGGGGGAAGCACAGATACGCAGTATTTT.

This clonotype came up a few times. V gene TRBV20-1 combines with J gene TRBJ1-6; D is perhaps TRBD1 (6 bases). The germline V and J ends were trimmed by 0 bases and 6 bases, with 15 bases remaining between them. CDR1 is DFQATT and CDR2 is SNEGSKA in the germline V gene (reference sequence). The CDR3 runs 16 residues. CDR3 sequence (DNA): TGCAGTGCTAGAGATTTAATACAGGGTGGTAATTCACCCCTCCACTTT. Amino acid sequence: CSARDLIQGGNSPLHF.

This clonotype was detected only a few times. This chain uses TRBV12-3 or TRBV12-4 with TRBJ1-2; the D gene is possibly TRBD1 (5 bases). V shed 7 bases and J shed 9 bases, with 15 bases lying between them. The CDR3 totals 12 residues. The CDR3 loop is CASIIDSLSYTF. The CDR3 coding sequence is TGTGCCAGCATAATTGACAGTTTGAGCTACACCTTC.

In this sample, this clonotype turned up a few times. V gene TRBV29-1 combines with J gene TRBJ2-3; TRBD2 is a possible D gene (5 bases). The germline V and J ends were trimmed by 3 bases and 8 bases, with 18 bases remaining between them. This CDR3 is built from 14 residues. The germline V gene has CDR1 SQVTM and CDR2 ANQGSEA. The CDR3 sequence: CSVDSVGESGTQYF. The CDR3 nucleotides read TGCAGCGTTGACAGTGTCGGGGAGTCGGGTACGCAGTATTTT.